The next 17 T cell receptor beta chains were all read from a single sample in a study of blood T cell repertoires in COVID-19. Sequencing was performed with immunoSEQ multiplex PCR; in TCRdb, only in-frame clones are kept and a portion is missing. The sample includes about 140,000 clones, 75% to 85% of them seen just once. Sequencing used peripheral blood. The receptors originated from a man between 45 and 60 years old with acute or convalescent COVID-19.

The chain links TRBV12-3 or TRBV12-4 to TRBJ1-2; D ambiguous. Trimming stripped 7 bases from V and 0 bases from J, with 3 bases between. There are 11 residues in the CDR3. CDR3 in DNA: TGTGCCAGCACCGCTAACTATGGCTACACCTTC. The encoded protein is CASTANYGYTF.

This clone has a single count. This chain uses TRBV6-5 with TRBJ2-7, with TRBD1 matching 9 bases. CDR3 length equals 13 residues. Germline CDR1 is MNHEY and CDR2 is SVGAGI. The J segment lost 7 bases and the V segment lost 5 bases, leaving 6 bases of the junction unmatched. The CDR3 region has the DNA TGTGCCAGCAGTATGGGACAGGGTTTAGAGCAGTACTTC. It is translated as CASSMGQGLEQYF.

The chain joins TRBV9 to TRBJ2-7, with 9 bases aligning to TRBD1. Trimming removed 3 bases from V and 6 bases from J; junction bases left unmatched: 10. Germline V gene lookup returns CDR1 SGDLS and CDR2 YYNGEE. CDR3 length equals 15 residues. The CDR3, as DNA: TGTGCCAGCAGCGAGGGACAGGGTCAGGAATTCGAGCAGTACTTC. It is translated as CASSEGQGQEFEQYF.

This chain's CDR3 is CASSLVRDEQYF. For the CDR3, the DNA is TGTGCCAGCAGCTTAGTCCGGGACGAGCAGTACTTC. The chain employs TRBV11-2 and TRBJ2-7; no definite D call. The CDR3 spans 12 residues. With 1 base removed from V and 5 bases from J, the gap between germline ends came to 6 bases. CDR1 and CDR2 (germline): SGHAT, FQNNGV.

V and J are TRBV5-8 and TRBJ2-1, with 8 bases matching TRBD2. Per germline, CDR1 SGHTS and CDR2 YDEGEE. With 0 bases clipped from V and 10 bases from J, the junction kept 9 bases outside the gene matches. The CDR3 contains 15 residues. In nucleotides, the CDR3 is TGTGCCAGCAGCTTGGGACGGGGGGGCCTCGAAGAGCAGTTCTTC. Translating it yields CASSLGRGGLEEQFF.

This clone showed up just a few times. This chain connects TRBV27 to TRBJ1-4; a weak D match, TRBD1 (6 bases). V gave up 5 bases and J gave up 5 bases, with 12 bases separating them. The CDR3 runs 14 residues. CDR1 and CDR2 (germline): MNHEY, SMNVEV (reference sequence). In DNA, the CDR3 is TGTGCCAGCAGTCCGACAGGAGAGAATGAAAAACTGTTTTTT. Translation: CASSPTGENEKLFF.

CDR3 in amino acids: CASSLGGRISPLHF. As DNA, the CDR3 is TGCGCCAGCAGCTTAGGAGGGAGGATCTCACCCCTCCACTTT. The chain is built from TRBV5-1 and TRBJ1-6; D ambiguous. This CDR3 is built from 14 residues. Germline-derived CDR1 and CDR2 are SGHRS and YFSETQ. V lost 2 bases to trimming and J lost 10 bases, with 13 bases between them. Drawing the rest from reference TRBV5-1 and TRBJ1-6, the complete variable domain is KAGVTQTPRYLIKTRGQQVTLSCSPISGHRSVSWYQQTPGQGLQFLFEYFSETQRNKGNFPGRFSGRQFSNSRSEMNVSTLELGDSALYLCASSLGGRISPLHFGNGTRLTVT.

V is TRBV3-1 (or the pseudogene TRBV3-2) and J is TRBJ2-2; 7 positions match TRBD2. This CDR3 is built from 16 residues. Germline assignment: CDR1 LGHDT and CDR2 YNNKEL (reference sequence). Trimming at V came to 4 bases and at J to 0 bases, leaving 5 bases not matched to a gene. The CDR3 DNA sequence: TGTGCCAGCAGCCCCGGGGACTATTCGAACACCGGGGAGCTGTTTTTT. Its protein is CASSPGDYSNTGELFF.

This clone was seen only once. The J gene is TRBJ2-2, the V gene TRBV5-1, with 7 bases fitting TRBD1. With 0 bases clipped from V and 6 bases from J, the junction kept 5 bases outside the gene matches. CDR1 and CDR2 (germline): SGHRS, YFSETQ. CDR3 length: 15 residues. In DNA form, the CDR3 reads TGCGCCAGCAGCTTGGATACTACAGGGGCCGGGGAGCTGTTTTTT. Its translation is CASSLDTTGAGELFF.

The V and J genes are TRBV19 and TRBJ2-3; 8 positions match TRBD2. V dropped 7 bases and J dropped 1; count of bases not matched to a gene: 4. Per germline, CDR1 LNHDA and CDR2 SQIVND (reference sequence). The CDR3 runs 14 residues. The CDR3 is CASTAGRGTDTQYF. The DNA for the CDR3 is TGTGCCAGTACGGCCGGGAGGGGCACAGATACGCAGTATTTT.

The gene calls are TRBV27 and TRBJ1-6, with unresolved D. CDR1 MNHEY and CDR2 SMNVEV come from the germline V gene (reference sequence). The CDR3 has 13 residues. V lost 5 bases, J lost 9 bases, and 11 bases lay in between. CDR3 sequence (DNA): TGTGCCAGCAGTCTCTTTAGCAGTTCACCCCTCCACTTT. This sequence encodes CASSLFSSSPLHF.

The rearrangement uses TRBV7-9 and TRBJ2-1; a weak D match, TRBD1 (6 bases). Looked up from germline, CDR1 is SEHNR and CDR2 is FQNEAQ (reference sequence). Trimming cost V 5 bases and J 4 bases, with 12 bases left between them. This CDR3 comprises 14 residues. The CDR3: CASSDQGRYNEQFF. The CDR3 DNA follows: TGTGCCAGCAGCGACCAGGGGCGGTACAATGAGCAGTTCTTC. Full variable domain (remainder filled in from reference TRBV7-9 and TRBJ2-1): DTGVSQNPRHKITKRGQNVTFRCDPISEHNRLYWYRQTLGQGPEFLTYFQNEAQLEKSRLLSDRFSAERPKGSFSTLEIQRTEQGDSAMYLCASSDQGRYNEQFFGPGTRLTVL.

The rearrangement links TRBV3-1 (or the pseudogene TRBV3-2) to TRBJ2-1; 9 bases align to TRBD2. The length of the CDR3 is 16 residues. Germline V gene lookup returns CDR1 LGHDT and CDR2 YNNKEL (reference sequence). V lost 6 bases to trimming and J lost 3 bases; unmatched junction nucleotides: 9. Here the CDR3 DNA reads TGTGCCAGCAGAAATGATGAGCGGGAGGTCTACAATGAGCAGTTCTTC. Its translation: CASRNDEREVYNEQFF.

The CDR3 is CASSESTSGIGTGELFF. In DNA, the CDR3 is TGCGCCAGCAGTGAGTCGACTAGCGGGATCGGTACCGGGGAGCTGTTTTTT. The V and J genes are TRBV10-2 and TRBJ2-2, with 11 bases matching TRBD2. This CDR3 spans 17 amino acids. Germline CDR1 WSHSY, CDR2 SAAADI. Losses at the gene ends were 0 bases for V and 5 bases for J; bases not matched to a gene: 5.

The V and J genes are TRBV6-5 and TRBJ1-2; D might be TRBD1 (5 bases). Germline lookup yields CDR1 MNHEY and CDR2 SVGAGI. This CDR3 has 13 residues. The V end lost 2 bases, the J end lost 1 base, and 5 bases lay between the germline ends. The CDR3 protein is CASSYDSNYGYTF. In nucleotides, the CDR3 is TGTGCCAGCAGTTACGACAGTAACTATGGCTACACCTTC.

The chain employs TRBV10-3 and TRBJ2-1; 12 bases match TRBD2. V was clipped by 6 bases and J by 4 bases; unmatched bases: 1. The V gene's germline CDR1 is ENHRY and CDR2 SYGVKD. The CDR3 runs to 14 residues. The CDR3 bases are TGTGCCATCAGCGGACTAGCGGGGTACAATGAGCAGTTCTTC. It yields the protein CAISGLAGYNEQFF.

The rearrangement links TRBV4-1 to TRBJ2-2, with D tentatively TRBD1 (5 bases). Germline CDR1 and CDR2: MGHRA and YSYEKL. Trimming shortened V by 0 bases and J by 3 bases, and 8 bases separated the two germline ends. The CDR3 runs 15 residues. CDR3 nucleotides: TGCGCCAGCAGCCAAGATCCCAGGGACACCGGGGAGCTGTTTTTT. Protein: CASSQDPRDTGELFF.